The 10 T cell receptor beta chains listed next were all sequenced from one sample in a study of T-cell reconstitution after alpha-beta-depleted transplantation in children. The authors prepared the TCRbeta library with unique molecular identifiers. Using its own MiXCR run on the PCR reads, TCRdb lists one record per CDR3 protein. The sample includes under 60,000 distinct CDR3 sequences, about 5% of them seen just once. Here the sequenced sample was PBMCs, mostly from graft donor cells, taken 60 days after TCRalphabeta/CD19-depleted stem cell transplant. Receptors originate from a female patient aged 2 to 10 who had a stem cell transplant for aplastic anemia, so the T cells may come from the graft donor.

This clonotype was seen repeatedly, ten times or more. DNA of the CDR3: TGTGCCAGCTGCCGTAAGCAGGGAGCCGGGGAGCTGTTTTTT. Its translation: CASCRKQGAGELFF. The V and J genes are TRBV6-6 and TRBJ2-2; the D call may be TRBD1 or TRBD2 (5 bases each). Germline CDR1 and CDR2: MNHNY and SVGAGI (reference sequence). There are 14 residues in the CDR3. V was shortened by 8 bases and J by 6 bases, with 16 bases between the two germline ends.

This clonotype was detected many times. This sequence joins TRBV5-1 and TRBJ2-5; 11 nucleotides align to TRBD2. Germline CDR1 is SGHRS and CDR2 is YFSETQ. This CDR3 contains 15 residues. The V segment lost 0 bases and the J segment 5 bases; nucleotides outside the gene matches: 3. In DNA form, the CDR3 reads TGCGCCAGCAGCTTGGTGGGACTAGCGGAGGAGACCCAGTACTTC. Protein product: CASSLVGLAEETQYF.

The table lists this clonotype with many counts. The V call is TRBV6-5, the J call TRBJ2-2, with a possible D match to TRBD1 (5 bases). Trimming removed 2 bases at V and 7 bases at J, with 17 bases between. The CDR3 consists of 16 residues. Germline CDR1 and CDR2: MNHEY and SVGAGI. CDR3 sequence: CASSYLMTLQGGELFF. The CDR3 DNA follows: TGTGCCAGCAGTTACCTTATGACTCTGCAGGGCGGGGAGCTGTTTTTT.

This clonotype was seen many times. The J gene is TRBJ1-6, the V gene TRBV18, with D unclear. CDR1 and CDR2 from the germline V gene are KGHSH and LQKENI. The CDR3 covers 14 residues. V was pared by 3 bases and J by 8 bases, with 11 bases between. This chain's CDR3 is CASSPERVYSPLHF. CDR3 DNA sequence: TGTGCCAGCTCACCTGAGCGGGTTTATTCACCCCTCCACTTT.

This clonotype was observed many times. The rearrangement links TRBV27 to TRBJ2-7; D call uncertain. The germline V gene has CDR1 MNHEY and CDR2 SMNVEV (reference sequence). Trimming cost V 0 bases and J 2 bases, with 8 bases left between them. The CDR3 consists of 14 residues. The CDR3 reads CASSLSGSPYEQYF. DNA of the CDR3: TGTGCCAGCAGTTTATCGGGGTCTCCCTACGAGCAGTACTTC.

This clonotype was seen repeatedly, ten times or more. The J gene is TRBJ2-7, the V gene TRBV20-1, with D hard to call. Germline assignment: CDR1 DFQATT and CDR2 SNEGSKA (reference sequence). V was clipped by 5 bases and J by 2 bases, with 7 bases between them. The CDR3 is 11 residues long. CDR3 nucleotide sequence: TGCAGTGCTCCCGGCCCCTACGAGCAGTACTTC. This gives the protein CSAPGPYEQYF.

This clonotype was found a few times. The gene calls are TRBV5-1 and TRBJ2-1; TRBD2 is a possible D gene (7 bases). The V end was cut by 3 bases, the J end by 7 bases, with 17 bases between. Per the germline V gene, CDR1 is SGHRS and CDR2 is YFSETQ. The CDR3 has 15 residues. Here the CDR3 reads CASSSSGEGWNEQFF. CDR3 nucleotides: TGCGCCAGCAGCTCATCAGGGGAGGGGTGGAATGAGCAGTTCTTC.

This clonotype was recorded many times. The CDR3 here is CASSVDGRGTLQETQYF. In DNA form, the CDR3 reads TGTGCCAGCAGCGTAGATGGGCGGGGGACTTTACAAGAGACCCAGTACTTC. The rearrangement uses TRBV9 and TRBJ2-5; 7 nucleotides agree with TRBD2. From germline, CDR1 is SGDLS and CDR2 YYNGEE. The V gene end was trimmed by 0 bases and the J gene end by 2 bases; junction bases not matched to a gene: 10. The CDR3 loop spans 17 amino acids.

In this sample, this clonotype turned up many times. The chain joins TRBV4-2 to TRBJ2-2; D unclear. The germline gives CDR1 LGHNA, CDR2 YNFKEQ. This CDR3 is 16 amino acids long. The V gene lost 7 bases and the J gene lost 0 bases, with 15 bases spanning the gap. CDR3 DNA: TGTGCCAGCACTCAGAACTGGCGAACGAACACCGGGGAGCTGTTTTTT. This encodes CASTQNWRTNTGELFF.

This clonotype showed up many times. The gene calls are TRBV7-8 and TRBJ2-3; D is unresolved. V shed 3 bases and J shed 1 base, with 8 bases lying between them. This CDR3 has 14 residues. Germline CDR1 SGHVS, CDR2 FQNEAQ. This CDR3 reads CASSFTWGTDTQYF. As DNA, the CDR3 is TGTGCCAGCAGCTTTACGTGGGGCACAGATACGCAGTATTTT.